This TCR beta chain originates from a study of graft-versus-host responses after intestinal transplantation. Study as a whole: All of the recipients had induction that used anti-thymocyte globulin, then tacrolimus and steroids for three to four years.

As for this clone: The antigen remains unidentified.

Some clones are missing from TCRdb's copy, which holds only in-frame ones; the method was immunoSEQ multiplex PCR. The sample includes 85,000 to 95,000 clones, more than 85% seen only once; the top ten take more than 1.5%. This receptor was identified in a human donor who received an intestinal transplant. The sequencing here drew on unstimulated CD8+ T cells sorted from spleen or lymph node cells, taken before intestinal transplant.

The CDR3 loop is CAWSDYGGQGIEAFF. The CDR3 coding sequence is TGTGCCTGGAGTGACTACGGGGGACAGGGGATTGAAGCTTTCTTT. The V gene is TRBV30, the J gene TRBJ1-1, with TRBD1 matching 10 bases. CDR1 is GTSNPN and CDR2 is SVGIG in the germline V gene (reference sequence). The CDR3 runs to 15 residues. J gave up 7 bases and V 1 base, and 9 bases lay outside the gene matches.